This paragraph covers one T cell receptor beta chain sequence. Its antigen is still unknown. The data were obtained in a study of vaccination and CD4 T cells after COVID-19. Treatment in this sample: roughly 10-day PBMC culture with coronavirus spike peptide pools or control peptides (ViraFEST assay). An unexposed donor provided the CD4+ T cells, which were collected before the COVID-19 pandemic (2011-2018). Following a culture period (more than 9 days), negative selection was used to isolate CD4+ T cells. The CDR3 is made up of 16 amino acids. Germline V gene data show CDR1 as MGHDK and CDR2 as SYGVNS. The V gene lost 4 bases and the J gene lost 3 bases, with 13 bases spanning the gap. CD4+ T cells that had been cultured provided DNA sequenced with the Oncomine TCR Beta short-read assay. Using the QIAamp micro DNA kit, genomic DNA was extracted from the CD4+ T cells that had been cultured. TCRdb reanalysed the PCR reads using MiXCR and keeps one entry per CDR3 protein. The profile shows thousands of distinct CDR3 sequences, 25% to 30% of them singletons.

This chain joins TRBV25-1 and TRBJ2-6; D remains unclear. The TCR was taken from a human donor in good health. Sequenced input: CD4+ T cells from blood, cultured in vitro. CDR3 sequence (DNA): TGTGCCAGCAGTGGGACCCCGGGTAGTGGGGCCAACGTCCTGACTTTC. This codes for CASSGTPGSGANVLTF.